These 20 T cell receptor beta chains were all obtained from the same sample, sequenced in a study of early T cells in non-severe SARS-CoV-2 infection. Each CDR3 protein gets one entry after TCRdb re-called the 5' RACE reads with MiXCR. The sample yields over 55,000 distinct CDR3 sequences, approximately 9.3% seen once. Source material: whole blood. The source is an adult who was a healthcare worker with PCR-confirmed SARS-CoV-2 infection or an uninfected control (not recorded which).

For the CDR3, the DNA is TGTGCCAGCACTAGACAGGGGGCTATTGGGACAGATACGCAGTATTTT. Translation gives CASTRQGAIGTDTQYF. The V call is TRBV6-5, the J call TRBJ2-3, with 10 positions matching TRBD1. The CDR3 extends over 16 amino acids. CDR1 MNHEY and CDR2 SVGAGI come from the germline V gene. V shed 7 bases, J shed 3 bases, and the junction held 10 bases outside the gene matches.

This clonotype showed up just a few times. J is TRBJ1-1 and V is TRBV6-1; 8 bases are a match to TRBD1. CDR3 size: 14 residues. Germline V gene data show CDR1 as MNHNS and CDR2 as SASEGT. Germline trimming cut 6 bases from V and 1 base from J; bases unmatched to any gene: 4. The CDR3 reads CASSEDRANTEAFF. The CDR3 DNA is TGTGCCAGCAGCGAGGACAGGGCGAACACTGAAGCTTTCTTT.

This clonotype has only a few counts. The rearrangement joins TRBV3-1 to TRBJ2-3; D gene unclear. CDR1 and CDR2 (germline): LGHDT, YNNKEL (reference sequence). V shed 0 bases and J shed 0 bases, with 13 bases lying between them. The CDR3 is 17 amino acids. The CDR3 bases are TGTGCCAGCAGCCAAGAAGCCGCTCCCCTTAGCACAGATACGCAGTATTTT. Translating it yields CASSQEAAPLSTDTQYF.

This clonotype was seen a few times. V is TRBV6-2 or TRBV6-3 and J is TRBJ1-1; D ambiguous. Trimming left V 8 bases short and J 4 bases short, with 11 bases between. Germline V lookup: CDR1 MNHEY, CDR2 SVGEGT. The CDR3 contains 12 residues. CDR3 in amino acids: CASHGMGTEAFF. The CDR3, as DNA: TGTGCCAGCCACGGGATGGGCACTGAAGCTTTCTTT.

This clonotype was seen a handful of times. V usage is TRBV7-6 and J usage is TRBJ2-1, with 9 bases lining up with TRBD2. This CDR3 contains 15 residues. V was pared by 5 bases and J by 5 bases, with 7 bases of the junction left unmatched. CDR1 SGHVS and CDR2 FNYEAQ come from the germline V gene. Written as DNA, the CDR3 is TGTGCCAGCAGCCTTGGGACTAGCTCTAACAATGAGCAGTTCTTC. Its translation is CASSLGTSSNNEQFF.

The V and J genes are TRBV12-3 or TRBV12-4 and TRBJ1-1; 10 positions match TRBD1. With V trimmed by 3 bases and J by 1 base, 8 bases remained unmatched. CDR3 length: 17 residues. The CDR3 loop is CASSFFGTGVWNTEAFF. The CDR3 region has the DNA TGTGCCAGCAGTTTTTTCGGGACAGGGGTTTGGAACACTGAAGCTTTCTTT.

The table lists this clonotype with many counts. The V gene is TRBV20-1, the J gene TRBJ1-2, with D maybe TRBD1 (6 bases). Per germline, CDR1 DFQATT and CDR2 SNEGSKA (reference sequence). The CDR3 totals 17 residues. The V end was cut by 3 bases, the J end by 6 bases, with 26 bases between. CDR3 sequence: CSASPHSGGGPVDGYTF. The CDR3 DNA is TGCAGTGCTAGCCCTCACAGTGGAGGGGGTCCAGTGGATGGCTACACCTTC.

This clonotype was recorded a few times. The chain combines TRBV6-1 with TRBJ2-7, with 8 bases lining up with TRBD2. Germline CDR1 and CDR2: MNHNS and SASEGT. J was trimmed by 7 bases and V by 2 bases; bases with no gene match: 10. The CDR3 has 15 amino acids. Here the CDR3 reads CASSEIPGGLLEQYV. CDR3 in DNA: TGTGCCAGCAGTGAAATACCGGGAGGGTTACTAGAGCAGTACGTC.

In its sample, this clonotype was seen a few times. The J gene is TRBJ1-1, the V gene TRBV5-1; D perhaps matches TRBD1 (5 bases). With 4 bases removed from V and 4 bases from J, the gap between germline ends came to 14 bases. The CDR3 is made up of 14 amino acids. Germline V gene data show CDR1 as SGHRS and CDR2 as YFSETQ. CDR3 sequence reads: CASSPAGPSTEAFF. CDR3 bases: TGCGCCAGCAGCCCTGCAGGGCCGAGCACTGAAGCTTTCTTT.

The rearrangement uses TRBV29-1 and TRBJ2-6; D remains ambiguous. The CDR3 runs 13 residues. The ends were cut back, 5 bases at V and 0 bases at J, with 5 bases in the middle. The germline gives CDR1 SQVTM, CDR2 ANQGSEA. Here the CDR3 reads CSVSVSGANVLTF. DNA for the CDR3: TGCAGCGTTTCTGTCTCTGGGGCCAACGTCCTGACTTTC.

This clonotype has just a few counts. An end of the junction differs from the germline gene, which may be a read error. The CDR3 is CASSHHGASSENTIYF. The CDR3 nucleotides read TGTGCCAGCAGCCACCACGGGGCGAGCTCTGAAAACACCATATATTTT. The gene calls are TRBV4-2 and TRBJ1-3; D perhaps matches TRBD1 (5 bases). The CDR3 contains 16 residues. Per the germline V gene, CDR1 is LGHNA and CDR2 is YNFKEQ.

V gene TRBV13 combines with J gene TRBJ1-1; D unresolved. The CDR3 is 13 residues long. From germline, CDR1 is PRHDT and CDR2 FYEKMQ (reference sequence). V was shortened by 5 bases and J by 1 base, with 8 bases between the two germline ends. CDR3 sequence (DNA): TGTGCCAGCAGCAACGGACGGAACACTGAAGCTTTCTTT. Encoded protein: CASSNGRNTEAFF.

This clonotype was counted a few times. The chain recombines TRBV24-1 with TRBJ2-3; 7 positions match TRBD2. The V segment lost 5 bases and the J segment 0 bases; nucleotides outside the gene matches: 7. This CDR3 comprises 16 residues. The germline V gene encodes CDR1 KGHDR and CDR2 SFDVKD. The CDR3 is CATSVPSGTSTDTQYF. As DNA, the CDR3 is TGTGCCACCAGTGTACCTAGCGGAACTAGCACAGATACGCAGTATTTT.

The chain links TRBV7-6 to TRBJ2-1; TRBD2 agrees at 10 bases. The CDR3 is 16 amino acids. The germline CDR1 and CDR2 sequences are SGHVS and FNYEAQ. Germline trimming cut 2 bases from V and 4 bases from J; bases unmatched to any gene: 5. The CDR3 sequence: CASSLLLAGDYNEQFF. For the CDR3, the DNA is TGTGCCAGCAGCTTACTCCTAGCGGGGGATTACAATGAGCAGTTCTTC.

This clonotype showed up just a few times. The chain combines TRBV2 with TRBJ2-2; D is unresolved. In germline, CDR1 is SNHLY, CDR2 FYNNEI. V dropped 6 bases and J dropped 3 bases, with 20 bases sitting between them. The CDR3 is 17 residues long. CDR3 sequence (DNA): TGTGCCAGCAGCTTAAATAGCCTAGAGATTTACACCGGGGAGCTGTTTTTT. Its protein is CASSLNSLEIYTGELFF.

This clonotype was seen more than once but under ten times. The CDR3 spells CASSSRTVGTLNEQFF. The CDR3 nucleotides read TGTGCCAGCAGTTCCCGGACGGTCGGGACCTTGAATGAGCAGTTCTTC. V gene TRBV6-5 combines with J gene TRBJ2-1, with D perhaps matching TRBD1 or TRBD2 (5 bases each). Trimming shortened V by 4 bases and J by 7 bases, and 20 bases separated the two germline ends. Germline V CDR1 and CDR2: MNHEY, SVGAGI. CDR3 size: 16 residues.

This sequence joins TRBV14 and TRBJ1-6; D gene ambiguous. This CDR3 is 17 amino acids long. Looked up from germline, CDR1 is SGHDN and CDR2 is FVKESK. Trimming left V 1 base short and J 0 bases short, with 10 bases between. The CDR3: CASSQASESSYNSPLHF. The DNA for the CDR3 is TGTGCCAGCAGCCAAGCTTCGGAGAGCTCCTATAATTCACCCCTCCACTTT.

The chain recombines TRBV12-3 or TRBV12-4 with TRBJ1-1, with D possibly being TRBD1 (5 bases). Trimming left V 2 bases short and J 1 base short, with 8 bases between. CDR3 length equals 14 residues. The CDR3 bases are TGTGCCAGCAGTTTAAGGGGAACGAACACTGAAGCTTTCTTT. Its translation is CASSLRGTNTEAFF.

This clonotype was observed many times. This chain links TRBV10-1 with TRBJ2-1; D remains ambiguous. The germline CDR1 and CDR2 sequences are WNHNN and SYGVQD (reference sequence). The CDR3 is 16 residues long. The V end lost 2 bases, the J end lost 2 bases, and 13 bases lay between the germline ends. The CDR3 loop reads CASSEVGRTPYNEQFF. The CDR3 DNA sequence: TGCGCCAGCAGTGAGGTGGGCAGAACTCCCTACAATGAGCAGTTCTTC.

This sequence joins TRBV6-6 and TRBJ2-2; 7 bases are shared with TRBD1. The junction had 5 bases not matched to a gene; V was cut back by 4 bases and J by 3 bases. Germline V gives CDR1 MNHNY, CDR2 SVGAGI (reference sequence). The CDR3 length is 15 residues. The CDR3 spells CASSFRDRYTGELFF. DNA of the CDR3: TGTGCCAGCAGTTTCCGGGACAGATACACCGGGGAGCTGTTTTTT.